The clone carrying this T cell receptor (beta chain) was recorded many times. The antigen remains undetermined. The data are from a study of T cell repertoires in cytomegalovirus infection. In the study overall: A matching HLA type, together with CMV infection, was signaled by public TCR beta signatures. Overall study findings and caveats: Individuals carrying CMV plus the relevant HLA were identified by cumulative frequency of public TCR beta families. Within the response measured ex vivo, HLA-C-restricted CMV-specific TCR beta clonotypes were dominant.

TCRdb fed the reads into MiXCR, producing one record per CDR3 protein. The sample consists of 290,000 or so distinct CDR3 sequences, around 9.6% of them appearing once. V lost 5 bases, J lost 2 bases, and 9 bases lay in between. In germline, CDR1 is MDHEN, CDR2 SYDVKM. The CDR3 is 14 amino acids. The chain employs TRBV28 and TRBJ2-2; D ambiguous. The sequence derives from a human donor in good health (CMV status not recorded). Some clones in this sample may be carry-over from other donors' samples. The sequenced material came from PBMCs. CDR3: CASSPHRNTGELFF. The CDR3 region has the DNA TGTGCCAGCAGTCCGCATAGAAACACCGGGGAGCTGTTTTTT. The full variable domain, in which reference TRBV28 and TRBJ2-2 provide the parts outside the CDR3, is DVKVTQSSRYLVKRTGEKVFLECVQDMDHENMFWYRQDPGLGLRLIYFSYDVKMKEKGDIPEGYSVSREKKERFSLILESASTNQTSMYLCASSPHRNTGELFFGEGSRLTVL.